The rows below give T cell receptor beta chains drawn from one sample of a study of neurological immune-mediated disorders. TCRdb re-derived calls from the 5' RACE reads in MiXCR, one entry per CDR3 protein. In the table there are roughly 120,000 distinct CDR3 sequences, about 3.2% of which are singletons. Sequencing was done on a sample of PBMCs. These receptors were taken from a woman between 25 and 40 years old with multiple sclerosis. Each CDR3 is given with its conserved first and last residue. The D gene is left open where the match is weak. Size values are once, few and many counts, or a class for expanded clones, and some rows have none.

v_call: TRBV20-1
d_call: TRBD1
clone_size: many
j_call: TRBJ1-2
cdr3_nt: TGCAGTGCTCCACAATACAGGACAGGACGCTATGGCTACACCTTC
cdr3_aa: CSAPQYRTGRYGYTF

v_call: TRBV5-6
d_call: TRBD2
clone_size: many
j_call: TRBJ2-4
cdr3_nt: TGTGCCAGCAGCTTGGAGGCTAGCGGGAGGGCCGTATCCAAAAACATTCAGTACTTC
cdr3_aa: CASSLEASGRAVSKNIQYF

v_call: TRBV5-1
d_call: TRBD2
clone_size: .
j_call: TRBJ2-3
cdr3_nt: TGCGCCAGCAGCGGCCTAGCTAGCGGGGGGGTCGCAGATACGCAGTATTTT
cdr3_aa: CASSGLASGGVADTQYF

v_call: TRBV18
d_call: TRBD1
clone_size: many
j_call: TRBJ2-7
cdr3_nt: TGTGCCAGCTCACCCGGACAGGGGAACTACGAGCAGTACTTC
cdr3_aa: CASSPGQGNYEQYF

v_call: TRBV20-1
d_call: .
clone_size: many
j_call: TRBJ1-1
cdr3_nt: TGCAGTGCTAGTGACGCCGCGGGCGCGTCCACTGAAGCTTTCTTT
cdr3_aa: CSASDAAGASTEAFF

v_call: TRBV7-2
d_call: .
clone_size: few
j_call: TRBJ1-6
cdr3_nt: TGTGCCAGCAGCACAGTCCAAAGTTCACCCCTCCACTTT
cdr3_aa: CASSTVQSSPLHF

v_call: TRBV29-1
d_call: .
clone_size: many
j_call: TRBJ2-1
cdr3_nt: TGCAGCGTTGAATTGTGGGAGTCTTCCTACAATGAGCAGTTCTTC
cdr3_aa: CSVELWESSYNEQFF

v_call: TRBV19
d_call: .
clone_size: .
j_call: TRBJ2-1
cdr3_nt: TGTGCCAGTAGTTTCCCGCTCACTGAGCAGTTCTTC
cdr3_aa: CASSFPLTEQFF

v_call: TRBV20-1
d_call: .
clone_size: many
j_call: TRBJ1-2
cdr3_nt: TGCAGTGCTAGATCATTCCGGGAGGGCTATGGCTACACCTTC
cdr3_aa: CSARSFREGYGYTF

v_call: TRBV12-3/TRBV12-4
d_call: TRBD1
clone_size: many
j_call: TRBJ1-4
cdr3_nt: TGTGCCAGCGGGCTCGGGACAGGTTTTAATGAAAAACTGTTTTTT
cdr3_aa: CASGLGTGFNEKLFF

v_call: TRBV7-2
d_call: .
clone_size: many
j_call: TRBJ1-5
cdr3_nt: TGTGCCAGCAGCTTAGTCCCGGGGCTGGGGGTAATGAATCAGCCCCAGCATTTT
cdr3_aa: CASSLVPGLGVMNQPQHF

v_call: TRBV20-1
d_call: .
clone_size: many
j_call: TRBJ1-1
cdr3_nt: TGCAGTGCCCAAAGGGAAAACACTGAAGCTTTCTTT
cdr3_aa: CSAQRENTEAFF

v_call: TRBV15
d_call: TRBD1
clone_size: many
j_call: TRBJ1-2
cdr3_nt: TGTGCCACCAGCCGACCGACAGGGGGCTATGGCTACACCTTC
cdr3_aa: CATSRPTGGYGYTF